This T cell receptor (beta chain) was captured in a study of blood T cell repertoires in COVID-19 (dated by TCRdb to 2018 to 2020). For context, the study as a whole: Samples covering the acute and convalescent phases of COVID-19 were provided by collaborators in the United States, Italy and Spain. Subjects who had been exposed to COVID-19, were actively infected with it, or had recovered from it provided the deeply sampled blood TCRbeta repertoires that made up the dataset. Where HLA class I and class II types were available, the types were taken from metadata supplied by the sample provider, not from assay-based typing. The material from the prospective study consisted of cDNA or gDNA derived from T cells, B-cell-depleted T cells, or PBMCs. Sample metadata almost always included a de-identified subject ID, COVID-19 status, age in years and sex. The repertoires were released in a freely available public database intended as a resource for research on the immune response to SARS-CoV-2. Samples were obtained from the ongoing ImmuneRACE study (first 160 participants) and from about 1,300 subjects provided by 6 global collaborators. The paper as a whole reports these results and caveats: Clinical and demographic metadata were provided uncurated, with the amount varying by source and participant.

TCRbeta CDR3 regions were amplified from genomic DNA using the immunoSEQ Assay, a bias-controlled multiplex PCR. Turning to the authors' computational methods: The number of nucleated cells in each sample was estimated by amplification of reference gene primers within the assay. Sequence reads were collapsed and filtered to measure the absolute abundance of every unique TCRbeta CDR3 rearrangement. For each sample, productive Simpson clonality was calculated by taking the square root of Simpson's diversity index across productive rearrangements. As stored in TCRdb, this immuneACCESS dataset retains in-frame rearrangements with V and J assigned. A fraction of the clones does not appear; measured against another copy, unresolved V genes explain less than half of the discrepancy, and the remainder lacks a known reason. The D gene and trimming were derived from the DNA, and the V and J assignments and clone size from that table. In all, the sample holds 200,000 to 250,000 clones, and roughly 83% of those were seen once. Jointly, the top ten make up about 2.1% of the sample.

A note on this clone: Its antigen has not been determined. Base-call qualities are not available, and no considerably larger clone is one nucleotide away.

From cysteine to phenylalanine, the CDR3 is 15 amino acids long. Only the CDR3 DNA stays, 45 bases, in frame from base 1. Unmatched junction bases come to 5, with V trimmed by 1 base and J by 1 base. Per the germline V gene, SGHRS is the CDR1 and YFSETQ is the CDR2. Participants in the prospective study were enrolled through a virtual design, were aged roughly 18 to 100 years, and lived in some 24 United States geographic areas. In the prospective study, participants were assigned to cohorts based on the clinical history participants reported in a screening survey and a study questionnaire. For ImmuneRACE Cohort 3, a participant was defined as recovered based on two consecutive negative NP/OP PCR tests, clearance by a healthcare professional, or resolution of symptoms. Each participant in the prospective study had whole blood, serum and a nasopharyngeal or oropharyngeal swab collected by mobile phlebotomists. Additional blood draws and questionnaires over an approximately 2-month period could optionally be provided by prospective study participants. Before DNA extraction, prospective study blood samples were shipped either frozen or at room temperature.

The V gene is TRBV5-1 and the J gene is TRBJ2-7, and TRBD2 matches 7 of the central bases. Sequenced sample: PBMCs or T cells enriched from blood (not recorded which). The origin of this receptor is a woman between 50 and 59 years old who had recovered from COVID-19. The nucleotide sequence reads TGCGCCAGCAGCTTGTTTGCGGGGGAGTCCTACGAGCAGTACTTC. The encoded protein is CASSLFAGESYEQYF.